Listed below are T cell receptor beta chains from one sample, sequenced in a study of blood T cell repertoires in COVID-19. This table comes from immunoSEQ multiplex PCR, and its TCRdb copy is limited to in-frame clones, with some not included. The sample yields approximately 200,000 clones, about 86% seen once. Sequenced input: peripheral blood. The origin of the receptors is a woman in her 30s with active or convalescent COVID-19. Both conserved end residues are part of each CDR3. D genes are given only for firm matches. A row's size may be missing; if present it is once, few, many or a size class.

CDR3nt: TGTGCCAGCAGTCCAGAGGGCTCTGGAAACACCATATATTTT
CDR3aa: CASSPEGSGNTIYF
d_gene: -
v_gene: TRBV2
j_gene: TRBJ1-3
abundance: -

CDR3nt: TGTGCCAGCAGTCCTGACTCCAAGCCCCACGAGCAGTACTTC
CDR3aa: CASSPDSKPHEQYF
d_gene: -
v_gene: TRBV27
j_gene: TRBJ2-7
abundance: -

CDR3nt: TGCAGTGCTAGTTTGGTAGGGGATTATAACTATGGCTACACCTTC
CDR3aa: CSASLVGDYNYGYTF
d_gene: -
v_gene: TRBV20-1
j_gene: TRBJ1-2
abundance: -

CDR3nt: TGTGCCAGCAGCTCTAGAGGTGTACTAGCGGGGGAGACCCAGTACTTC
CDR3aa: CASSSRGVLAGETQYF
d_gene: TRBD2
v_gene: TRBV5-6
j_gene: TRBJ2-5
abundance: -

CDR3nt: TGCGCCAGCAGCCAAGTGGTAGCGGGGATGGTTGAGCAGTTCTTC
CDR3aa: CASSQVVAGMVEQFF
d_gene: TRBD2
v_gene: TRBV4-1
j_gene: TRBJ2-1
abundance: -

CDR3nt: TGTGCCAGCAGTTTACACAGGACAGGGCGGGAGGAAAAACTGTTTTTT
CDR3aa: CASSLHRTGREEKLFF
d_gene: TRBD1
v_gene: TRBV28
j_gene: TRBJ1-4
abundance: -

CDR3nt: TGCGCCAGCAGCCTCGTAATGAACACTGAAGCTTTCTTT
CDR3aa: CASSLVMNTEAFF
d_gene: -
v_gene: TRBV4-1
j_gene: TRBJ1-1
abundance: -

CDR3nt: TGTGCCAGCAGCTTCCGACTAACGGACTACGAGCAGTACTTC
CDR3aa: CASSFRLTDYEQYF
d_gene: -
v_gene: TRBV5-6
j_gene: TRBJ2-7
abundance: -

CDR3nt: TGTGCCACCAGTGATTCGAGTAGTGGGGCGGGAGCCAAAGAGACCCAGTACTTC
CDR3aa: CATSDSSSGAGAKETQYF
d_gene: TRBD2
v_gene: TRBV24-1
j_gene: TRBJ2-5
abundance: -

CDR3nt: TGTGCCAGCAGCACGGGGGTCTATGGCTACACCTTC
CDR3aa: CASSTGVYGYTF
d_gene: -
v_gene: TRBV12-3/TRBV12-4
j_gene: TRBJ1-2
abundance: -

CDR3nt: TGTGCCAGCTCACCACCGAGTCTAGCGGGAGATGAGCAGTTCTTC
CDR3aa: CASSPPSLAGDEQFF
d_gene: TRBD2
v_gene: TRBV18
j_gene: TRBJ2-1
abundance: -

CDR3nt: TGTGCCAGCAGTGTTAGGCTAGCGGGAGTAAGGGATACGCAGTATTTT
CDR3aa: CASSVRLAGVRDTQYF
d_gene: TRBD2
v_gene: TRBV2
j_gene: TRBJ2-3
abundance: -

CDR3nt: TGTGCCAGCAGCGCCGGACAGATCTATGGCTACACCTTC
CDR3aa: CASSAGQIYGYTF
d_gene: -
v_gene: TRBV9
j_gene: TRBJ1-2
abundance: -

CDR3nt: TGTGCCAGCAGTGGACTAGCGGGGTACAATGAGCAGTTCTTC
CDR3aa: CASSGLAGYNEQFF
d_gene: TRBD2
v_gene: TRBV5-6
j_gene: TRBJ2-1
abundance: -

CDR3nt: TGTGCCAGTAGCAAGGACCGTCGCGGGAATCAGCCCCAGCATTTT
CDR3aa: CASSKDRRGNQPQHF
d_gene: -
v_gene: TRBV19
j_gene: TRBJ1-5
abundance: -

CDR3nt: TGTGCCAGCAGCGTCCCCCATGGAGGACCGAACACCATATATTTT
CDR3aa: CASSVPHGGPNTIYF
d_gene: -
v_gene: TRBV9
j_gene: TRBJ1-3
abundance: -

CDR3nt: TGCGCCAGCAGCCAAGTATTCCTAGCGGGACCCAATGAGCAGTTCTTC
CDR3aa: CASSQVFLAGPNEQFF
d_gene: TRBD2
v_gene: TRBV4-1
j_gene: TRBJ2-1
abundance: -

CDR3nt: TGTGCCAGCAGCTTACTAGCGGGAGGGCCAAATGAGCAGTTCTTC
CDR3aa: CASSLLAGGPNEQFF
d_gene: TRBD2
v_gene: TRBV7-2
j_gene: TRBJ2-1
abundance: once

CDR3nt: TGTGCCTGGAGTGCCGGGACAGGGGCGGAAAAACTGTTTTTT
CDR3aa: CAWSAGTGAEKLFF
d_gene: TRBD1
v_gene: TRBV30
j_gene: TRBJ1-4
abundance: few

CDR3nt: TGTGCCTGGAGTCATCCGGGACAGGGGTTTGGAAAACTGTTTTTT
CDR3aa: CAWSHPGQGFGKLFF
d_gene: TRBD1
v_gene: TRBV30
j_gene: TRBJ1-4
abundance: -

CDR3nt: TGTGCCAGCAGCCCCGGCGGCGGGGGGGCCGCAAATACGCAGTATTTT
CDR3aa: CASSPGGGGAANTQYF
d_gene: TRBD2
v_gene: TRBV11-3
j_gene: TRBJ2-3
abundance: -

CDR3nt: TGTGCCAACGCGTTTAGCCCGCCCGAGCAGTACTTC
CDR3aa: CANAFSPPEQYF
d_gene: -
v_gene: TRBV2
j_gene: TRBJ2-7
abundance: -

CDR3nt: TGTGCCAGCTCACCACTGGCAGGGGGTGAGGCCAAAAACATTCAGTACTTC
CDR3aa: CASSPLAGGEAKNIQYF
d_gene: TRBD1
v_gene: TRBV18
j_gene: TRBJ2-4
abundance: -

CDR3nt: TGTGCCAGCAGTTTCTCTAGCGGACGCACAGATACGCAGTATTTT
CDR3aa: CASSFSSGRTDTQYF
d_gene: TRBD2
v_gene: TRBV28
j_gene: TRBJ2-3
abundance: -

CDR3nt: TGTGCCAGCAGTTACTCCAGCTCTGGAAACACCATATATTTT
CDR3aa: CASSYSSSGNTIYF
d_gene: -
v_gene: TRBV6-6
j_gene: TRBJ1-3
abundance: -

CDR3nt: TGTGCCACCAGTGATCCCCCGGGAGGGGGAGATGGCTACACCTTC
CDR3aa: CATSDPPGGGDGYTF
d_gene: -
v_gene: TRBV24-1
j_gene: TRBJ1-2
abundance: -

CDR3nt: TGTGCCATCAGTGGGTCAGCGGCAGGGCGGGATGAAGCTTTCTTT
CDR3aa: CAISGSAAGRDEAFF
d_gene: -
v_gene: TRBV10-3
j_gene: TRBJ1-1
abundance: -

CDR3nt: TGTGCCAGCAGCTTGGGCAGTCAGGAGGCGGTTGAGCAGTTCTTC
CDR3aa: CASSLGSQEAVEQFF
d_gene: -
v_gene: TRBV5-8
j_gene: TRBJ2-1
abundance: -

CDR3nt: TGTGCCAGCGCAAGGGGGGGCTCTGAAGCTTTCTTT
CDR3aa: CASARGGSEAFF
d_gene: -
v_gene: TRBV6-5
j_gene: TRBJ1-1
abundance: -

CDR3nt: TGTGCCAGCTCACCAAGACAGGGGTCTAACTATGGCTACACCTTC
CDR3aa: CASSPRQGSNYGYTF
d_gene: TRBD1
v_gene: TRBV18
j_gene: TRBJ1-2
abundance: -

CDR3nt: TGTGCCAGCAGCCCCCGACAGGGGGTGGTTGAAAAACTGTTTTTT
CDR3aa: CASSPRQGVVEKLFF
d_gene: TRBD1
v_gene: TRBV5-5
j_gene: TRBJ1-4
abundance: few

CDR3nt: TGCAGTGCTAATCTAGCGAGGGAGCAGTACTTC
CDR3aa: CSANLAREQYF
d_gene: -
v_gene: TRBV20-1
j_gene: TRBJ2-7
abundance: -

CDR3nt: TGTGCCAGCAGCCCTGGACAGGGGGCGAGTCAGCCCCAGCATTTT
CDR3aa: CASSPGQGASQPQHF
d_gene: TRBD1
v_gene: TRBV7-9
j_gene: TRBJ1-5
abundance: -

CDR3nt: TGTGCCAGCAGTTTGACAGGGGGCGCTACTGAAGCTTTCTTT
CDR3aa: CASSLTGGATEAFF
d_gene: TRBD1
v_gene: TRBV27
j_gene: TRBJ1-1
abundance: -

CDR3nt: TGTGCCAGCAGAGGTCAGGGGGTCCCGAACACTGAAGCTTTCTTT
CDR3aa: CASRGQGVPNTEAFF
d_gene: TRBD1
v_gene: TRBV2
j_gene: TRBJ1-1
abundance: -

CDR3nt: TGTGCCAGCAGCCAAGTGAGGTCCGGGCAGTACTTC
CDR3aa: CASSQVRSGQYF
d_gene: -
v_gene: TRBV3-1/TRBV3-2
j_gene: TRBJ2-7
abundance: -

CDR3nt: TGCGCCAGCAGCTTAGCGGCTTCGACACACTCTGGAAACACCATATATTTT
CDR3aa: CASSLAASTHSGNTIYF
d_gene: -
v_gene: TRBV5-1
j_gene: TRBJ1-3
abundance: -

CDR3nt: TGTGCCAGCAGTCCGTTACTACAGGAGCCTAACACTGAAGCTTTCTTT
CDR3aa: CASSPLLQEPNTEAFF
d_gene: -
v_gene: TRBV27
j_gene: TRBJ1-1
abundance: -

CDR3nt: TGTGCCAGCAGCCCTGGACATCCCTACAATGAGCAGTTCTTC
CDR3aa: CASSPGHPYNEQFF
d_gene: -
v_gene: TRBV3-1/TRBV3-2
j_gene: TRBJ2-1
abundance: -

CDR3nt: TGTGCCAGCAGTCTCTACCCCCCGGGAACCTACGAGCAGTACTTC
CDR3aa: CASSLYPPGTYEQYF
d_gene: -
v_gene: TRBV27
j_gene: TRBJ2-7
abundance: -

CDR3nt: TGTGCCAGCAGCTTGGAGAATCAGCCCCAGCATTTT
CDR3aa: CASSLENQPQHF
d_gene: -
v_gene: TRBV7-9
j_gene: TRBJ1-5
abundance: -

CDR3nt: TGTGCCAGCCAAAGGGGGCCCACTGAAGCTTTCTTT
CDR3aa: CASQRGPTEAFF
d_gene: TRBD1
v_gene: TRBV19
j_gene: TRBJ1-1
abundance: few

CDR3nt: TGTGCCAGCTCACCTGATGGGCGGGCAGTTCTCGAGCAGTACTTC
CDR3aa: CASSPDGRAVLEQYF
d_gene: -
v_gene: TRBV18
j_gene: TRBJ2-7
abundance: few

CDR3nt: TGCGCCAGCAGCCAAGATAGCGGGAGCTCCTACAATGAGCAGTTCTTC
CDR3aa: CASSQDSGSSYNEQFF
d_gene: TRBD2
v_gene: TRBV4-1
j_gene: TRBJ2-1
abundance: -

CDR3nt: TGTGCCAGCAGCTTAGGAACAGTGGAGACCCAGTACTTC
CDR3aa: CASSLGTVETQYF
d_gene: -
v_gene: TRBV7-9
j_gene: TRBJ2-5
abundance: -

CDR3nt: TGTGCCAGCAGGCCGGGACAGGGGGCAAGGGAGCAGTACTTC
CDR3aa: CASRPGQGAREQYF
d_gene: TRBD1
v_gene: TRBV5-4
j_gene: TRBJ2-7
abundance: -

CDR3nt: TGTGCCAGCAGTGCGGGGGGTGGTACAGGGAAGAAAGGCTACACCTTC
CDR3aa: CASSAGGGTGKKGYTF
d_gene: -
v_gene: TRBV2
j_gene: TRBJ1-2
abundance: few

CDR3nt: TGTGCCAGCACTTCAGGGTCAACTAATGAAAAACTGTTTTTT
CDR3aa: CASTSGSTNEKLFF
d_gene: -
v_gene: TRBV6-5
j_gene: TRBJ1-4
abundance: -

CDR3nt: TGCGCCAGCAGCCAGGCCGCTGCAACTAATGAAAAACTGTTTTTT
CDR3aa: CASSQAAATNEKLFF
d_gene: -
v_gene: TRBV4-1
j_gene: TRBJ1-4
abundance: few

CDR3nt: TGTGCCAGCTCAGGCGGGCCCACAGATACGCAGTATTTT
CDR3aa: CASSGGPTDTQYF
d_gene: -
v_gene: TRBV6-4
j_gene: TRBJ2-3
abundance: -

CDR3nt: TGTGCCAGCAGCAACCGCCCTAGCGGGGGGAACACTGAAGCTTTCTTT
CDR3aa: CASSNRPSGGNTEAFF
d_gene: -
v_gene: TRBV6-6
j_gene: TRBJ1-1
abundance: -

CDR3nt: TGTGCCATCAGTGAGTCCAGTTTAAACACTGAAGCTTTCTTT
CDR3aa: CAISESSLNTEAFF
d_gene: -
v_gene: TRBV10-3
j_gene: TRBJ1-1
abundance: -

CDR3nt: TGTGCCAGCACCTCTACAGATACGCAGTATTTT
CDR3aa: CASTSTDTQYF
d_gene: -
v_gene: TRBV2
j_gene: TRBJ2-3
abundance: -

CDR3nt: TGTGCCAGCAGCCAAGTGTGGGACAGGGGGCCCGGGGCCAACGTCCTGACTTTC
CDR3aa: CASSQVWDRGPGANVLTF
d_gene: TRBD1
v_gene: TRBV3-1/TRBV3-2
j_gene: TRBJ2-6
abundance: -

CDR3nt: TGTGCCAGTAGTATAATAGCGGGGGGGCCCAATGAGCAGTTCTTC
CDR3aa: CASSIIAGGPNEQFF
d_gene: TRBD2
v_gene: TRBV19
j_gene: TRBJ2-1
abundance: -

CDR3nt: TGCGCCAGCAGCCTGGGACTAGCGGGAGAGCCTTACAATGAGCAGTTCTTC
CDR3aa: CASSLGLAGEPYNEQFF
d_gene: TRBD2
v_gene: TRBV5-1
j_gene: TRBJ2-1
abundance: -

CDR3nt: TGTGCCAGCAGCGTAGGAGACAGGGTGAACACTGAAGCTTTCTTT
CDR3aa: CASSVGDRVNTEAFF
d_gene: TRBD1
v_gene: TRBV9
j_gene: TRBJ1-1
abundance: -

CDR3nt: TGTGCCAGCAGTTACATACAGGGGAGGGGCTACACCTTC
CDR3aa: CASSYIQGRGYTF
d_gene: TRBD1
v_gene: TRBV6-5
j_gene: TRBJ1-2
abundance: -

CDR3nt: TGTGCCAGCAGTGAACGGGACAGGGGACAATCCGGGCCCCAGCATTTT
CDR3aa: CASSERDRGQSGPQHF
d_gene: TRBD1
v_gene: TRBV2
j_gene: TRBJ1-5
abundance: -